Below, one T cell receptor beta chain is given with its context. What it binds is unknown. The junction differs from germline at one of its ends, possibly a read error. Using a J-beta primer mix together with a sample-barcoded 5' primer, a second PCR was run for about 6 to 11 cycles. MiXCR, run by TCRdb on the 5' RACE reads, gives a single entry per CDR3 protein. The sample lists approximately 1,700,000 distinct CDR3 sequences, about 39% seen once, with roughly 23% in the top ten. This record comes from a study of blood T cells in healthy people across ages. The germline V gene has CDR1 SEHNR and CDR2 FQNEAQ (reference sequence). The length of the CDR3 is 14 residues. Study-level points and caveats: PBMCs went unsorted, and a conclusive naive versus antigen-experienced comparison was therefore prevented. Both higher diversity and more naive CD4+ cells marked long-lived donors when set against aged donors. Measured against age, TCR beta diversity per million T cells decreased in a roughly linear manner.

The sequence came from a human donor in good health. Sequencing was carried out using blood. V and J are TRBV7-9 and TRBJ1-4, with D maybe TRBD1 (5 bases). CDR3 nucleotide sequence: TGTACCAGCAGCCCCGGGACGCCGACTGAAAAACTGTTTTTT. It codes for CTSSPGTPTEKLFF.